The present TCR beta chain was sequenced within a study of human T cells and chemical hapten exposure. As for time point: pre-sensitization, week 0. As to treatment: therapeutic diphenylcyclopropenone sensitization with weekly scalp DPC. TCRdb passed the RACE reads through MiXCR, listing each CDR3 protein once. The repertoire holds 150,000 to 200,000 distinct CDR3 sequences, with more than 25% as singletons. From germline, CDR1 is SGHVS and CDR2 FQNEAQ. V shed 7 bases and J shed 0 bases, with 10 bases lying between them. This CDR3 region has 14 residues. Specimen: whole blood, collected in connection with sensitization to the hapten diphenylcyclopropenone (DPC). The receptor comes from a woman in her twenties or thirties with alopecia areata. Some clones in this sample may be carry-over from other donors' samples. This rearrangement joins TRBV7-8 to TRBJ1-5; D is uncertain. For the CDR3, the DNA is TGTGCCAGCACCACACTGGATAGCAATCAGCCCCAGCATTTT. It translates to CASTTLDSNQPQHF.